This T cell receptor (beta chain) was captured in a study of cytomegalovirus exposure and HLA in healthy donors. The PCR had 60 Vbeta and 13 Jbeta primers. Here immunoSEQ multiplex PCR was the method, and the copy in TCRdb shows in-frame clones only, minus some. The sample lists around 130,000 clones; around three quarters were seen once. This CDR3 contains 15 residues. Germline trimming cut 4 bases from V and 4 bases from J; bases unmatched to any gene: 7. Germline V gene sequence: CDR1 MRHNA, CDR2 SNTAGT. The TCR originated in a male donor in good health and CMV-seronegative. Source material: PBMCs. The gene calls are TRBV6-4 and TRBJ2-1; 7 bases align to TRBD2. The CDR3 region has the DNA TGTGCCAGCAGTGGCGGGAGTGAAGGGTACAATGAGCAGTTCTTC. Its protein product is CASSGGSEGYNEQFF.